This is a list of T cell receptor beta chains from one sample in a study of T cell responses to AZD1222 COVID-19 vaccine. Generated by immunoSEQ multiplex PCR, the TCRdb table keeps only in-frame clones and is missing some. Counted here are roughly 140,000 clones, 80% to 90% occurring once; the ten biggest clones make up about 3.5%. The sequenced sample was peripheral blood, obtained on day 0 of AZD1222 vaccination. These receptors all come from an adult in good health. Each CDR3 is given with its conserved first and last residue. A D gene is named only where the DNA matches it firmly. Some rows have no size entry. The others give once, few or many, or a class for an expanded clone.

j_call	clone_size	d_call	v_call	cdr3_aa	cdr3_nt
TRBJ2-1	once	TRBD2	TRBV7-2	CASSYQSGRAPNEQFF	TGTGCCAGCAGTTATCAGAGCGGGAGGGCCCCCAATGAGCAGTTCTTC
TRBJ1-5	once	.	TRBV21-1	CASSKGGHGRGNQPQHF	TGTGCCAGCAGCAAAGGGGGGCATGGTCGTGGCAATCAGCCCCAGCATTTT
TRBJ1-5	.	TRBD1	TRBV20-1	CSASPQGGAYGRNQPQHF	TGCAGTGCTAGTCCCCAGGGGGGAGCATATGGTCGCAATCAGCCCCAGCATTTT
TRBJ1-3	.	.	TRBV30	CAWSVRQGHSGNTIYF	TGTGCCTGGAGTGTACGCCAGGGCCACTCTGGAAACACCATATATTTT
TRBJ2-1	.	.	TRBV6-5	CASGFGGSYNEQFF	TGTGCCAGCGGATTCGGAGGGTCCTACAATGAGCAGTTCTTC
TRBJ2-1	.	TRBD2	TRBV7-8	CASSSSDSSGSGEQFF	TGTGCCAGCAGCTCGAGCGATTCTAGCGGGAGTGGTGAGCAGTTCTTC
TRBJ2-3	.	.	TRBV4-3	CASSQEVWEMVFPDTQYF	TGCGCCAGCAGCCAAGAAGTGTGGGAGATGGTCTTCCCAGATACGCAGTATTTT
TRBJ2-7	once	TRBD1	TRBV19	CASRRTGYYEQYF	TGTGCCAGTAGAAGGACAGGGTACTACGAGCAGTACTTC
TRBJ2-1	.	TRBD2	TRBV4-3	CASSQGTSAYNEQFF	TGCGCCAGCAGCCAAGGGACTAGCGCGTACAATGAGCAGTTCTTC
TRBJ1-1	once	TRBD1	TRBV29-1	CSVSQRGHTEAFF	TGCAGCGTTTCACAAAGGGGGCACACTGAAGCTTTCTTT
TRBJ1-2	.	TRBD1	TRBV14	CASRPPDRFGGYTF	TGTGCCAGCAGACCCCCGGACAGGTTCGGTGGCTACACCTTC
TRBJ1-5	.	.	TRBV4-2	CASSQTPDQPQHF	TGTGCCAGCAGCCAAACACCTGATCAGCCCCAGCATTTT
TRBJ1-5	.	.	TRBV19	CAGPSRFFEQPQHF	TGTGCCGGACCTTCCAGGTTTTTTGAGCAGCCCCAGCATTTT
TRBJ1-1	.	.	TRBV18	CASTKADGDTEAFF	TGTGCCAGCACGAAAGCGGACGGAGACACTGAAGCTTTCTTT
TRBJ2-7	.	.	TRBV9	CASSVGIFLGEQYF	TGTGCCAGCAGCGTAGGAATCTTCCTCGGCGAGCAGTACTTC
TRBJ1-5	.	TRBD1	TRBV4-1	CASSSITGGRGQPQHF	TGCGCCAGCAGCTCAATAACAGGGGGCAGGGGTCAGCCCCAGCATTTT
TRBJ2-5	.	.	TRBV4-1	CASSQVFPGQQETQYF	TGCGCCAGCAGCCAAGTCTTTCCCGGGCAACAAGAGACCCAGTACTTC
TRBJ1-1	.	.	TRBV7-3	CASSLRSRGLRRDRTENTEAFF	TGTGCCAGCAGCTTAAGATCCCGAGGGCTTCGAAGAGACAGGACAGAGAACACTGAAGCTTTCTTT
TRBJ1-2	.	TRBD1	TRBV6-2/TRBV6-3	CASSNAGTGGSCTF	TGTGCCAGCAGTAATGCCGGGACAGGGGGATCCTGCACCTTC
TRBJ1-1	.	.	TRBV14	CASSPPGTEAFF	TGTGCCAGCAGCCCACCCGGGACTGAAGCTTTCTTT
TRBJ1-1	.	.	TRBV5-1	CASSLQSVNTEAFF	TGCGCCAGCAGCTTACAGAGCGTGAACACTGAAGCTTTCTTT
TRBJ2-1	.	.	TRBV6-5	CASRDPSTEQFF	TGTGCCAGCAGAGACCCTAGCACTGAGCAGTTCTTC
TRBJ2-7	.	TRBD2	TRBV7-2	CASSLMASGNSYEQYF	TGTGCCAGCAGCTTAATGGCTAGCGGGAACTCCTACGAGCAGTACTTC
TRBJ2-2	.	.	TRBV30	CAWSVIPGIGTGELFF	TGTGCCTGGAGTGTAATTCCCGGGATTGGCACCGGGGAGCTGTTTTTT
TRBJ1-1	.	TRBD1	TRBV7-6	CASSSGTGGFTEAFF	TGTGCCAGCAGCTCCGGGACAGGGGGCTTCACTGAAGCTTTCTTT
TRBJ1-5	.	.	TRBV15	CATSRGGGRVLHSNQPQHF	TGTGCCACCAGCAGGGGGGGAGGCAGGGTGCTCCATAGCAATCAGCCCCAGCATTTT
TRBJ1-1	once	.	TRBV10-1	CASRRTAGNTEAFF	TGCGCCAGCAGAAGGACAGCAGGGAACACTGAAGCTTTCTTT
TRBJ2-3	.	TRBD2	TRBV4-1	CASSHPGLAGSILDTDTQYF	TGCGCCAGCAGCCATCCGGGACTAGCGGGTTCTATTTTAGATACAGATACGCAGTATTTT
TRBJ1-1	.	.	TRBV6-5	CASSFETGTEAFF	TGTGCCAGCAGTTTCGAGACCGGGACTGAAGCTTTCTTT
TRBJ2-3	.	.	TRBV6-2/TRBV6-3	CASSYLLGGGADTQYF	TGTGCCAGCAGTTACCTCCTCGGAGGGGGAGCAGATACGCAGTATTTT
TRBJ2-1	.	.	TRBV30	CAWSNGQEQFF	TGTGCCTGGAGTAACGGGCAAGAGCAGTTCTTC
TRBJ1-6	.	.	TRBV6-6	CASIPKGRSGISPLHF	TGTGCCAGCATCCCCAAAGGACGGAGCGGAATTTCACCCCTCCACTTT
TRBJ1-5	.	.	TRBV6-2/TRBV6-3	CASSDVGPNQPQHF	TGTGCCAGCAGCGACGTAGGGCCAAATCAGCCCCAGCATTTT
TRBJ1-4	.	.	TRBV15	CATSRDDREKLFF	TGTGCCACCAGCAGAGATGATCGAGAAAAACTGTTTTTT
TRBJ1-4	.	.	TRBV6-5	CASSREGGNEKLFF	TGTGCCAGCAGCCGGGAAGGTGGTAATGAAAAACTGTTTTTT
TRBJ1-2	few	.	TRBV18	CASSPESGVLTGYTF	TGTGCCAGCTCACCCGAATCAGGGGTCCTGACTGGCTACACCTTC
TRBJ2-3	.	TRBD2	TRBV28	CASSERELGTDTQYF	TGTGCCAGCAGCGAGCGGGAGCTGGGCACAGATACGCAGTATTTT
TRBJ1-3	.	.	TRBV29-1	CSVGGSGNTIYF	TGCAGCGTTGGGGGAAGTGGAAACACCATATATTTT
TRBJ1-4	.	TRBD1	TRBV13	CASSSNRGIREKLFF	TGTGCCAGCAGCTCTAACAGGGGGATAAGAGAAAAACTGTTTTTT
TRBJ2-1	.	.	TRBV5-1	CASRRAVNEQFF	TGCGCCAGCAGGAGGGCCGTAAATGAGCAGTTCTTC
TRBJ1-2	.	.	TRBV25-1	CASSYGAIGYGYTF	TGTGCCAGCAGCTACGGGGCAATTGGCTATGGCTACACCTTC
TRBJ2-5	.	.	TRBV5-4	CASSYGTRQETQYF	TGTGCCAGCAGCTACGGGACCCGCCAAGAGACCCAGTACTTC
TRBJ2-1	.	.	TRBV3-1/TRBV3-2	CASRTGFSYNEQFF	TGTGCCAGCAGGACCGGGTTCTCCTACAATGAGCAGTTCTTC
TRBJ2-3	.	.	TRBV7-2	CASSLGPHRGDLTDTQYF	TGTGCCAGCAGCTTAGGTCCTCACCGGGGAGACCTCACAGATACGCAGTATTTT
TRBJ2-2	.	.	TRBV27	CASSLRQGPGELFF	TGTGCCAGCAGTCTCCGCCAGGGCCCCGGGGAGCTGTTTTTT
TRBJ2-5	.	.	TRBV7-9	CASRLTGRQETQYF	TGTGCCAGCAGACTCACAGGGCGGCAAGAGACCCAGTACTTC
TRBJ1-4	.	.	TRBV30	CAWKGGSEKLFF	TGTGCCTGGAAGGGGGGGAGCGAAAAACTGTTTTTT
TRBJ1-1	.	.	TRBV6-6	CASSYGPGNTEAFF	TGTGCCAGCAGTTACGGTCCAGGGAACACTGAAGCTTTCTTT
TRBJ1-2	once	.	TRBV7-9	CASREARTGSGYTF	TGTGCCAGCAGGGAAGCGCGTACAGGGTCTGGCTACACCTTC
TRBJ1-5	.	.	TRBV12-3/TRBV12-4	CASTPGGYQPQHF	TGTGCCAGCACGCCCGGGGGATATCAGCCCCAGCATTTT
TRBJ2-7	once	TRBD1	TRBV7-9	CASSDIGTGGSRAYEQYF	TGTGCCAGCAGCGACATAGGGACAGGGGGATCTAGGGCATACGAGCAGTACTTC
TRBJ1-5	.	TRBD1	TRBV28	CASSLIRTGGQGGNQPQHF	TGTGCCAGCAGTTTAATCCGAACCGGAGGACAGGGAGGCAATCAGCCCCAGCATTTT
TRBJ1-3	.	.	TRBV6-2/TRBV6-3	CASSYPNRGAANLGNTIYF	TGTGCCAGCAGTTACCCGAACCGGGGCGCAGCGAACCTCGGAAACACCATATATTTT
TRBJ1-3	few	.	TRBV5-6	CASSFPGFGNTIYF	TGTGCCAGCAGCTTCCCAGGGTTCGGAAACACCATATATTTT
TRBJ2-1	.	TRBD2	TRBV20-1	CSASGGGLAGAYNEQFF	TGCAGTGCTAGTGGGGGCGGCCTAGCGGGGGCCTACAATGAGCAGTTCTTC
TRBJ1-4	.	TRBD1	TRBV7-9	CASSSTGRNGKLFF	TGTGCCAGCAGTTCGACAGGGAGGAATGGAAAACTGTTTTTT
TRBJ1-5	.	.	TRBV7-8	CASSFFPGPSDQPQHF	TGTGCCAGCAGCTTTTTTCCGGGACCCTCAGATCAGCCCCAGCATTTT
TRBJ2-3	.	TRBD1	TRBV30	CAWSRGRTDTQYF	TGTGCCTGGAGTAGGGGGCGAACAGATACGCAGTATTTT
TRBJ1-2	.	TRBD1	TRBV18	CASSPSDRADTF	TGTGCCAGCTCACCATCCGACAGGGCTGACACCTTC
TRBJ2-7	.	.	TRBV3-1/TRBV3-2	CASSQEGRIAYEQYF	TGTGCCAGCAGCCAAGAAGGCAGGATTGCATACGAGCAGTACTTC